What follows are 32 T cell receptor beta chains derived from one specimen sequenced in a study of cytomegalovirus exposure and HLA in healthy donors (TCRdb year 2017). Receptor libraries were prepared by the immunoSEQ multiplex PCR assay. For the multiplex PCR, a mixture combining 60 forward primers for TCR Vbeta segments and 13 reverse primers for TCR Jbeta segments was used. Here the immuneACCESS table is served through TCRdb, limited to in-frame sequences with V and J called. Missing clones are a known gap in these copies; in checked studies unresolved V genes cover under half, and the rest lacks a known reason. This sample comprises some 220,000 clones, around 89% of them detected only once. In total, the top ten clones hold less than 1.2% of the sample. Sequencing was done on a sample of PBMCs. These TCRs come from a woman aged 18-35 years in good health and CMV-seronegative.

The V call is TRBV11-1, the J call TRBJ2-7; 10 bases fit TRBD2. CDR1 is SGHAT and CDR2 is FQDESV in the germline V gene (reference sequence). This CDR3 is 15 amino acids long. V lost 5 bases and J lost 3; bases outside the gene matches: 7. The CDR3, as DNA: TGTGCCAGCAGCACCCTGAGCGGGAGGGTCTACGAGCAGTACTTC. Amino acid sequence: CASSTLSGRVYEQYF.

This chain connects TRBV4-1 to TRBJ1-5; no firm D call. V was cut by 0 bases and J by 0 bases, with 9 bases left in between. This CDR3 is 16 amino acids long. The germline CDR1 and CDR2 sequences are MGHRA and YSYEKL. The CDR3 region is CASSQDLTYSNQPQHF. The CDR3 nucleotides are TGCGCCAGCAGCCAAGATTTAACTTATAGCAATCAGCCCCAGCATTTT.

The chain's CDR3 is CASSQNARVPLEQYF. In DNA, the CDR3 is TGCGCCAGCAGCCAAAACGCCAGGGTTCCCCTCGAGCAGTACTTC. The gene calls are TRBV4-3 and TRBJ2-7, with D possibly being TRBD1 (5 bases). The ends were cut back, 2 bases at V and 6 bases at J, with 17 bases in the middle. CDR1 and CDR2 from the germline V gene are LGHNA and YSLEER. This CDR3 is 15 amino acids long.

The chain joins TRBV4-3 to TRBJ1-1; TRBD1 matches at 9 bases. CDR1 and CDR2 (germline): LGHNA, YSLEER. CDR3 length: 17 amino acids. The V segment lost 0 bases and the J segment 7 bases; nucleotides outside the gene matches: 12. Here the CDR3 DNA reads TGCGCCAGCAGCCAAGATGACCCTGGACAGGGGAGAGGTGAAGCTTTCTTT. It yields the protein CASSQDDPGQGRGEAFF.

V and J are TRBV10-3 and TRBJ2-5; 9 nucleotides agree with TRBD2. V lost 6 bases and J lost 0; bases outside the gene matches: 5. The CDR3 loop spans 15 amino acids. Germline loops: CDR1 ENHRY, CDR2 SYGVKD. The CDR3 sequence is CAIRSSGGDQETQYF. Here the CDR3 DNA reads TGTGCCATCAGGAGTAGCGGGGGAGACCAAGAGACCCAGTACTTC.

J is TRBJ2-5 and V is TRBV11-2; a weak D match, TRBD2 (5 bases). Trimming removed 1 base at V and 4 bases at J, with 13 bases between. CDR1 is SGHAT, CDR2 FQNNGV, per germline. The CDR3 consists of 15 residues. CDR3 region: CASSLALAPGETQYF. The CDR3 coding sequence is TGTGCCAGCAGCTTAGCCCTAGCCCCAGGAGAGACCCAGTACTTC.

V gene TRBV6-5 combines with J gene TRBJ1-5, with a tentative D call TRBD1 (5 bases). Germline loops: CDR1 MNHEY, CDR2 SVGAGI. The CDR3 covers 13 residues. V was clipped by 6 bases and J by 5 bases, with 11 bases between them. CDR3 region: CASSADSYQPQHF. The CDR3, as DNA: TGTGCCAGCAGCGCCGACAGTTATCAGCCCCAGCATTTT.

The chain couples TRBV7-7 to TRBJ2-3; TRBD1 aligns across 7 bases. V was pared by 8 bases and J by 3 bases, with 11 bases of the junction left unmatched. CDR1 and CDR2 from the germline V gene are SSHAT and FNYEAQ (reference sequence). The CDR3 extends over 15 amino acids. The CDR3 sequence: CASGPLIQGTDTQYF. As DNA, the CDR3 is TGTGCCAGCGGCCCTTTGATACAGGGGACAGATACGCAGTATTTT.

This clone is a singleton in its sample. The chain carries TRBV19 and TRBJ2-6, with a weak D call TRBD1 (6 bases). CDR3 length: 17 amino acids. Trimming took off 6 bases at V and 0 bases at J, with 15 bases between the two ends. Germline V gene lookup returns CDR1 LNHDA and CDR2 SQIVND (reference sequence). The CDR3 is CASSLKSDSSGANVLTF. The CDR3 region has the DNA TGTGCCAGTAGCCTAAAATCGGACAGCTCTGGGGCCAACGTCCTGACTTTC.

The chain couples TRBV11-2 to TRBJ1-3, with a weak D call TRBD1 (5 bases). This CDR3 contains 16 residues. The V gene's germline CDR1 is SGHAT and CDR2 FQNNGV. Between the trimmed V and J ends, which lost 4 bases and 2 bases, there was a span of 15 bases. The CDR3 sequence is CASSYGEWGPGNTIYF. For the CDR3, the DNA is TGTGCCAGCAGCTATGGAGAGTGGGGCCCTGGAAACACCATATATTTT.

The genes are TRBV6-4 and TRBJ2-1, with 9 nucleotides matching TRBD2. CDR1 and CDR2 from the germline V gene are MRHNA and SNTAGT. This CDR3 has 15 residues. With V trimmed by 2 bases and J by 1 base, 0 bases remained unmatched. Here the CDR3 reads CASSDTSGSYNEQFF. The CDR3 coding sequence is TGTGCCAGCAGTGACACTAGCGGGTCCTACAATGAGCAGTTCTTC.

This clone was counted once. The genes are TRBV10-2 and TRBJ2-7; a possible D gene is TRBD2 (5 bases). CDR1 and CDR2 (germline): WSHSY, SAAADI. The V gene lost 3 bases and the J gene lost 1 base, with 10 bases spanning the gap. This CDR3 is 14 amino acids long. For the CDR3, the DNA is TGCGCCAGCAGTGAATCTCCGGGATCCTACGAGCAGTACTTC. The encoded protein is CASSESPGSYEQYF.

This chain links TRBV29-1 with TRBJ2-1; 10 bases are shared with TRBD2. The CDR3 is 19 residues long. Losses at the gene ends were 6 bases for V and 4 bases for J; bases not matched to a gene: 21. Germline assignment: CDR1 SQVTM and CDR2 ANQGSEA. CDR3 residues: CSVKPGGLARKTAYNEQFF. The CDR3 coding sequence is TGCAGCGTCAAACCCGGGGGACTAGCGAGAAAAACTGCGTACAATGAGCAGTTCTTC.

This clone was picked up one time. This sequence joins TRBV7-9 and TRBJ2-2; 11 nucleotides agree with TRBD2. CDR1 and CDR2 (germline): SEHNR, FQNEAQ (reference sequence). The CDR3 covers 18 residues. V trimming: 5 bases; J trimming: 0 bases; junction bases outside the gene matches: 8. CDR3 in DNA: TGTGCCAGCAGCCATACTAGCGGGGGTATACCGAACACCGGGGAGCTGTTTTTT. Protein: CASSHTSGGIPNTGELFF.

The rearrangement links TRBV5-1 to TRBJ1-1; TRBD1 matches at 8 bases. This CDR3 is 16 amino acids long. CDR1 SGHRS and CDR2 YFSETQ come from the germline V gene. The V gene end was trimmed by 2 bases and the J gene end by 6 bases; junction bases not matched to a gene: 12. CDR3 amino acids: CASSFRTGPLAAEAFF. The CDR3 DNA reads TGCGCCAGCAGCTTTCGGACAGGGCCCTTGGCTGCTGAAGCTTTCTTT.

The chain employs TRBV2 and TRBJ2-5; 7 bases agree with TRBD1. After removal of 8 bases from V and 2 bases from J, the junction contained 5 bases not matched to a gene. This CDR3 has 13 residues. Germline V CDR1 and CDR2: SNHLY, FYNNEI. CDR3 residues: CASHPDRQETQYF. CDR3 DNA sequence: TGTGCCAGCCACCCGGACAGGCAAGAGACCCAGTACTTC. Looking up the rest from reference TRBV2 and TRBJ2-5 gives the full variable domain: EPEVTQTPSHQVTQMGQEVILRCVPISNHLYFYWYRQILGQKVEFLVSFYNNEISEKSEIFDDQFSVERPDGSNFTLKIRSTKLEDSAMYFCASHPDRQETQYFGPGTRLLVL.

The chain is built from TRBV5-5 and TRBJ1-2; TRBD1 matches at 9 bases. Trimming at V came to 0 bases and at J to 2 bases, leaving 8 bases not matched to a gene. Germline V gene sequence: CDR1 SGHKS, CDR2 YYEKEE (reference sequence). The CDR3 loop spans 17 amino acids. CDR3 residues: CASSLEGQGLANYGYTF. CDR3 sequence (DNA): TGTGCCAGCAGCTTGGAGGGACAGGGTTTAGCCAACTATGGCTACACCTTC. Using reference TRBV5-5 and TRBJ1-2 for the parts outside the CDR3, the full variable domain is DAGVTQSPTHLIKTRGQQVTLRCSPISGHKSVSWYQQVLGQGPQFIFQYYEKEERGRGNFPDRFSARQFPNYSSELNVNALLLGDSALYLCASSLEGQGLANYGYTFGSGTRLTVV.

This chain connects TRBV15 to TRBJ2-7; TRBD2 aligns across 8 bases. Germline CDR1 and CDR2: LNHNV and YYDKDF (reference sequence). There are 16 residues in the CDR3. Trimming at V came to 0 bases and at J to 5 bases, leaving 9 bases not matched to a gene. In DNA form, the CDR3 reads TGTGCCACCAGCAGAGATTTTACGGGGGGGATCGACGAGCAGTACTTC. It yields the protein CATSRDFTGGIDEQYF.

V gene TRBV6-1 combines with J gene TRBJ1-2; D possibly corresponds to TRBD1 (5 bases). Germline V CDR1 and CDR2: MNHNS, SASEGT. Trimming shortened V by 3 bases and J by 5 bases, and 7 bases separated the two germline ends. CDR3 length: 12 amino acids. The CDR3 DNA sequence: TGTGCCAGCAGTGAGGACACGTATGGCTACACCTTC. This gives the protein CASSEDTYGYTF.

The CDR3 loop is CASSQFPGVGENTEAFF. CDR3 sequence (DNA): TGCGCCAGCAGCCAATTTCCGGGGGTGGGGGAGAACACTGAAGCTTTCTTT. V and J are TRBV4-1 and TRBJ1-1; D might be TRBD1 (5 bases). CDR3 length: 17 residues. The V gene's germline CDR1 is MGHRA and CDR2 YSYEKL. Trimming took 2 bases from V and 1 from J, leaving 17 bases between them.

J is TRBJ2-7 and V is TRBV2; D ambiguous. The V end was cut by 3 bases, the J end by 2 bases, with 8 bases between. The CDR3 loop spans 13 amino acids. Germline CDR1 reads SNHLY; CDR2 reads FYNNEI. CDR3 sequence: CASSDSATYEQYF. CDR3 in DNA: TGTGCCAGCAGTGACAGCGCTACCTACGAGCAGTACTTC.

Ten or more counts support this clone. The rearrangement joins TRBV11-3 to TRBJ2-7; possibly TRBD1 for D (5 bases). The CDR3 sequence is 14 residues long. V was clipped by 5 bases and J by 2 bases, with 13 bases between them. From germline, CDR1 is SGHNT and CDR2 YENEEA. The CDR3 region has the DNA TGTGCCAGCAGCCACACGACAGAGACCTACGAGCAGTACTTC. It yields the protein CASSHTTETYEQYF. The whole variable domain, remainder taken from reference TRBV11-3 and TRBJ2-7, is EAGVVQSPRYKIIEKKQPVAFWCNPISGHNTLYWYLQNLGQGPELLIRYENEEAVDDSQLPKDRFSAERLKGVDSTLKIQPAELGDSAVYLCASSHTTETYEQYFGPGTRLTVT.

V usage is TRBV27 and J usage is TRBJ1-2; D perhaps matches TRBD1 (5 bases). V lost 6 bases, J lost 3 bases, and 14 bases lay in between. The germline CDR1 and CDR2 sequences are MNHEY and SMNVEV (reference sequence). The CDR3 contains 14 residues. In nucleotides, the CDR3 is TGTGCCAGCAGCCCCAGGGTCATAGACTATGGCTACACCTTC. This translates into CASSPRVIDYGYTF.

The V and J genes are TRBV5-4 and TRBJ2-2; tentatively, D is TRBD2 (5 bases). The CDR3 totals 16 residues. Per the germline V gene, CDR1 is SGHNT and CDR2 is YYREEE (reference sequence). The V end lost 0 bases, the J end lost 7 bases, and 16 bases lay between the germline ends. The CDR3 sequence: CASSLAEGPRNGELFF. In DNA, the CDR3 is TGTGCCAGCAGCTTGGCCGAGGGCCCCCGAAACGGGGAGCTGTTTTTT.

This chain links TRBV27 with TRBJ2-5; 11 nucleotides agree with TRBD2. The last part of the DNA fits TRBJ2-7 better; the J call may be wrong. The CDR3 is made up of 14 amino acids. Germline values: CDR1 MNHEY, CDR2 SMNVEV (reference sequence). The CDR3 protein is CASKNSGRGYEQYF. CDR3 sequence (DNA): TGTGCCAGCAAAAATAGCGGGAGGGGATACGAGCAGTACTTC.

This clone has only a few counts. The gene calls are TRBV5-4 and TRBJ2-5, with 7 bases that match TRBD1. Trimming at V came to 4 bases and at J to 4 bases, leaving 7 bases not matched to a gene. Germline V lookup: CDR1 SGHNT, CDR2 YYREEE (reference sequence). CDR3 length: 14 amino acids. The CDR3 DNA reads TGTGCCAGCAGCCCTGTACAGGGGACAGAGACCCAGTACTTC. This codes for CASSPVQGTETQYF.

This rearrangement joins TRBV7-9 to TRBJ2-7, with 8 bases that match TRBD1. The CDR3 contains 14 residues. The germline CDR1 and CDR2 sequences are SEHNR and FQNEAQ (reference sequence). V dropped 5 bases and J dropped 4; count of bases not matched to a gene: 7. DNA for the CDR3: TGTGCCAGCAGCCACGACAGGGGAATATACGAGCAGTACTTC. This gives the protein CASSHDRGIYEQYF.

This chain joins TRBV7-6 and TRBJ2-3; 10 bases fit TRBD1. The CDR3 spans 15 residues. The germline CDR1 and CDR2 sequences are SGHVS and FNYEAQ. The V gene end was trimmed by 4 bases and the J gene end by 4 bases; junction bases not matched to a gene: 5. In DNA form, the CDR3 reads TGTGCCAGCAGCTGGAAGACAGGGGGCGCAGATACGCAGTATTTT. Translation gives CASSWKTGGADTQYF.

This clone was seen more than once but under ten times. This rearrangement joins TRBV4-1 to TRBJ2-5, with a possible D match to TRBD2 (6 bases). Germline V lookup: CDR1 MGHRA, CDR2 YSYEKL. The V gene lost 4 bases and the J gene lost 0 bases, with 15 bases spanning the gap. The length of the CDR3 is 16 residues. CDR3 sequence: CASSPPVWGDQETQYF. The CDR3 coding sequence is TGCGCCAGCAGCCCTCCGGTGTGGGGGGACCAAGAGACCCAGTACTTC.

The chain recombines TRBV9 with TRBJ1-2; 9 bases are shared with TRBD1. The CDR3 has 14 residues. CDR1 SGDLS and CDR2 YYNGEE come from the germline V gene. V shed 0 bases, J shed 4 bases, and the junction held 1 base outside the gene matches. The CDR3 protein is CASSVDRGPYGYTF. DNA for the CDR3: TGTGCCAGCAGCGTAGACAGGGGGCCCTATGGCTACACCTTC.

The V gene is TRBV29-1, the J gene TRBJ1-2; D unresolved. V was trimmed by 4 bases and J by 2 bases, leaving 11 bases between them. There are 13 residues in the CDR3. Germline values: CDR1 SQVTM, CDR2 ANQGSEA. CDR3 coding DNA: TGCAGCGTTGGCGGGAGGGCCAACTATGGCTACACCTTC. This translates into CSVGGRANYGYTF.

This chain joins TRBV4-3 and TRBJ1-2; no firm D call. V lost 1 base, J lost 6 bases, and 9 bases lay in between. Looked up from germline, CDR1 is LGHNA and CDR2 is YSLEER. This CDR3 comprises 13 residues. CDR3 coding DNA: TGCGCCAGCAGCCAAGGTACGGGAAATGGCTACACCTTC. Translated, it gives CASSQGTGNGYTF.